This T cell receptor (beta chain) comes out of a study of radiation and T cells in renal cell carcinoma. Measured with immunoSEQ multiplex PCR; TCRdb has only the in-frame clones, and not every one. This sample has some 130,000 clones, with 75% to 90% found just once. Overall study findings and caveats: Top tumor clonotypes rose in blood 2 weeks post-radiation, then contracted.

Germline values: CDR1 MNHEY, CDR2 SVGAGI. The CDR3 consists of 15 residues. With V trimmed by 1 base and J by 3 bases, 4 bases remained unmatched. As for time point: blood 2 weeks post-SBRT. Treatment given: 15 Gy SBRT to primary tumor, nephrectomy 4 weeks later. After SBRT, blood was collected at 2 and 4 weeks, plus baseline. On this clone itself: Its target is unknown.

The chain has TRBV6-5 and TRBJ2-7; 9 bases are a match to TRBD1. The receptor's source is a woman aged 55-70 years with renal cell carcinoma. The sequencing here drew on blood, taken from a patient whose treatment included radiotherapy and nephrectomy. CDR3 nucleotide sequence: TGTGCCAGCAGTTACTTTGACAGGGGGGACTACGAGCAGTACTTC. Protein product: CASSYFDRGDYEQYF.